This TCR beta chain came from a study of cytomegalovirus exposure and HLA in healthy donors. V lost 3 bases to trimming and J lost 6 bases, with 13 bases between them. The germline CDR1 and CDR2 sequences are MDHEN and SYDVKM. CDR3 length: 14 amino acids. Researchers ran the PCR with 60 Vbeta and 13 Jbeta primers. The repertoire was sequenced with immunoSEQ multiplex PCR; TCRdb's copy has only in-frame clones and lacks some. The data contain about 180,000 clones, 70% to 80% of them singletons. Comment on this clone: Antigen specificity is unknown.

Findings of the study overall: The study dropped some indistinguishable V segments, TRBV6-2 and TRBV6-3 among them. Later analysis associated a missense DCLRE1C variant with TCR beta V- and J-gene trimming.

Source material: PBMCs. V is TRBV28 and J is TRBJ2-3; D unresolved. The receptor was derived from a woman aged 40-49 years in good health and CMV-seronegative. This CDR3 is CASSFIGARDTQYF. The CDR3 DNA reads TGTGCCAGCAGTTTTATCGGAGCGCGGGATACGCAGTATTTT.